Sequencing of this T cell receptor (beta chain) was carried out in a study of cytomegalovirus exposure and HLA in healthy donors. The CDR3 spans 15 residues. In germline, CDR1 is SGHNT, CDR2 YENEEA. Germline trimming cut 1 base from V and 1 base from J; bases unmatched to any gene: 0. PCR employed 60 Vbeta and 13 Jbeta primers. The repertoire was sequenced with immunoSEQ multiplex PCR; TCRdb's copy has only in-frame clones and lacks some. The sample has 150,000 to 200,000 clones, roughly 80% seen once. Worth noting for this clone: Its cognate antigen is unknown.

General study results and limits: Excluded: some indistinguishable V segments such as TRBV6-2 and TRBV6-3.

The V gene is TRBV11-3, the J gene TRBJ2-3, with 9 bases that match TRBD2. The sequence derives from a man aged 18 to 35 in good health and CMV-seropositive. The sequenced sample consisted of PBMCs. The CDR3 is CASSLGTSGTDTQYF. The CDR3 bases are TGTGCCAGCAGCTTAGGGACTAGCGGCACAGATACGCAGTATTTT. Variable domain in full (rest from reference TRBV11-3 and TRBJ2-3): EAGVVQSPRYKIIEKKQPVAFWCNPISGHNTLYWYLQNLGQGPELLIRYENEEAVDDSQLPKDRFSAERLKGVDSTLKIQPAELGDSAVYLCASSLGTSGTDTQYFGPGTRLTVL.